The entry that follows covers one T cell receptor beta chain sequence. Preparation of the TCRbeta library used unique molecular identifiers. TCRdb redid the calling of the PCR reads with MiXCR, one entry per CDR3 protein. The table shows some 490,000 distinct CDR3 sequences, with approximately 12% occurring only once. These data originate in a study of T-cell reconstitution after alpha-beta-depleted transplantation in children. V lost 0 bases and J lost 7, with 17 bases in between. Per germline, CDR1 SGDLS and CDR2 YYNGEE. The CDR3 spans 16 residues. Sequenced material: PBMCs from the stem cell graft donor, taken from the stem cell graft. V is TRBV9 and J is TRBJ2-1, with TRBD2 as a possible D gene (5 bases). The clonotype was recovered from a human donor who donated a stem cell graft to a child with combined immunodeficiency. The CDR3 bases are TGTGCCAGCAGCGTAGTCGGTGGCGGCCGGAGGAATGAGCAGTTCTTC. This translates into CASSVVGGGRRNEQFF.